Only one count was recorded for the clone carrying this T cell receptor beta chain. Its antigen remains unknown. V was clipped by 0 bases and J by 5 bases; unmatched bases: 1. The CDR3 totals 14 residues. Germline-derived CDR1 and CDR2 are GTSNPN and SVGIG (reference sequence). This PCR relied on a set of 60 Vbeta primers and 13 Jbeta primers. Assay: immunoSEQ multiplex PCR; the TCRdb copy retains only in-frame clones and omits some. The sample holds about 180,000 clones, 80% to 85% seen once. This record comes from a study of cytomegalovirus exposure and HLA in healthy donors. Study results and caveats: Later examination showed HLA-associated TCR beta chains had greater clonal expansion than equally common others. Specific recognition of CMV antigens was confirmed in vitro for three chains (all CMV-associated). Rarity marked most TCR sequences, yet some public TCRs occurred in many donors.

The material sequenced was PBMCs. This receptor was identified in a man aged 25-45 years in good health and CMV-seronegative. The J gene is TRBJ2-1, the V gene TRBV30, with 10 bases matching TRBD2. CDR3: CAWSVTSGNNEQFF. The CDR3 DNA follows: TGTGCCTGGAGTGTTACTAGCGGGAACAATGAGCAGTTCTTC.